Each of the 17 T cell receptor beta chains below was sequenced from the same sample in a study of blood T cell repertoires in COVID-19. The repertoire was sequenced with immunoSEQ multiplex PCR; TCRdb's copy has only in-frame clones and lacks some. The sample includes approximately 60,000 clones, approximately 78% of them seen just once. The sample taken for sequencing was peripheral blood. These receptor sequences come from a man aged 55 to 70 with COVID-19, enrolled during active disease.

The rearrangement uses TRBV2 and TRBJ2-7, with D possibly being TRBD2 (5 bases). V gave up 1 base and J gave up 3 bases, with 10 bases separating them. Germline lookup yields CDR1 SNHLY and CDR2 FYNNEI. There are 14 residues in the CDR3. The chain's CDR3 is CASSEGTAYYEQYF. CDR3 DNA sequence: TGTGCCAGCAGTGAAGGGACTGCGTACTACGAGCAGTACTTC.

This chain links TRBV6-5 with TRBJ2-1, with D possibly being TRBD2 (6 bases). Per the germline V gene, CDR1 is MNHEY and CDR2 is SVGAGI. The V end lost 8 bases, the J end lost 4 bases, and 18 bases lay between the germline ends. The CDR3 consists of 15 residues. The CDR3 spells CASGPGAGTYNEQFF. CDR3 coding DNA: TGTGCCAGCGGCCCCGGGGCGGGGACGTACAATGAGCAGTTCTTC.

This chain connects TRBV28 to TRBJ2-3, with a weak D call TRBD1 (5 bases). Germline CDR1 is MDHEN and CDR2 is SYDVKM. This CDR3 has 12 residues. Trimming removed 7 bases at V and 7 bases at J, with 12 bases between. The chain's CDR3 is CASTSDIYTQYF. CDR3 bases: TGTGCCAGCACCTCGGACATTTATACGCAGTATTTT.

The rearrangement joins TRBV5-6 to TRBJ2-2; tentatively, D is TRBD2 (5 bases). There are 14 residues in the CDR3. Germline loops: CDR1 SGHDT, CDR2 YYEEEE. V gave up 4 bases and J gave up 5 bases, with 12 bases separating them. CDR3 residues: CASSNGLTTGELFF. The CDR3 DNA follows: TGTGCCAGCAGCAACGGACTTACGACCGGGGAGCTGTTTTTT.

This chain joins TRBV5-1 and TRBJ1-6, with D perhaps TRBD1 (6 bases). V was clipped by 5 bases and J by 8 bases, with 14 bases between them. The CDR3 covers 14 residues. Germline values: CDR1 SGHRS, CDR2 YFSETQ. This chain's CDR3 is CASSDGGGHSPLHF. CDR3 in DNA: TGCGCCAGCAGTGATGGCGGGGGGCATTCACCCCTCCACTTT. Full variable domain (rest looked up from reference TRBV5-1 and TRBJ1-6): KAGVTQTPRYLIKTRGQQVTLSCSPISGHRSVSWYQQTPGQGLQFLFEYFSETQRNKGNFPGRFSGRQFSNSRSEMNVSTLELGDSALYLCASSDGGGHSPLHFGNGTRLTVT.

V usage is TRBV29-1 and J usage is TRBJ2-3; TRBD1 matches at 7 bases. Germline V lookup: CDR1 SQVTM, CDR2 ANQGSEA. V lost 7 bases and J lost 1; bases outside the gene matches: 5. The CDR3 covers 13 residues. The CDR3 bases are TGCAGCGGCGAGACAGGGCGCACAGATACGCAGTATTTT. Translation gives CSGETGRTDTQYF.

V is TRBV2 and J is TRBJ2-7; 13 nucleotides align to TRBD2. Germline CDR1 SNHLY, CDR2 FYNNEI. This CDR3 comprises 15 residues. Trimming removed 4 bases from V and 3 bases from J; junction bases left unmatched: 3. The CDR3 coding sequence is TGTGCCAGCAGTGTGGGACTAGCGGGATTCTACGAGCAGTACTTC. Translating it yields CASSVGLAGFYEQYF.

The chain has TRBV9 and TRBJ1-1, with 11 bases that match TRBD1. There are 14 residues in the CDR3. Trimming cost V 0 bases and J 11 bases; bases outside gene matches: 6. Germline values: CDR1 SGDLS, CDR2 YYNGEE. In DNA form, the CDR3 reads TGTGCCAGCAGCGTAGGTGGGACAGGGGGAGAGGCTTTCTTT. Protein product: CASSVGGTGGEAFF.

The chain employs TRBV7-9 and TRBJ2-1; tentatively, D is TRBD2 (6 bases). Germline V gene data show CDR1 as SEHNR and CDR2 as FQNEAQ (reference sequence). The CDR3 length is 15 residues. Trimming stripped 6 bases from V and 7 bases from J, with 19 bases between. The CDR3 nucleotides are TGTGCCAGCAGTCAGGCAGCGGGTGGCCCAAATGAGCAGTTCTTC. Translating it yields CASSQAAGGPNEQFF.

The chain has TRBV5-4 and TRBJ1-1; D gene unclear. Trimming removed 1 base at V and 0 bases at J, with 7 bases between. There are 14 residues in the CDR3. Germline loops: CDR1 SGHNT, CDR2 YYREEE (reference sequence). The CDR3 DNA reads as TGTGCCAGCAGCTTGAACACCATGAACACTGAAGCTTTCTTT. This sequence encodes CASSLNTMNTEAFF.

The chain carries TRBV3-1 (or the pseudogene TRBV3-2) and TRBJ1-2, with TRBD1 as a possible D gene (5 bases). CDR3 length equals 15 residues. Germline-derived CDR1 and CDR2 are LGHDT and YNNKEL (reference sequence). The V and J ends lost 1 base and 6 bases respectively, with 15 bases between them. CDR3 DNA sequence: TGTGCCAGCAGCCAAGCACTCCGGGGGAGAGATGGCTACACCTTC. It is translated as CASSQALRGRDGYTF.

This sequence joins TRBV29-1 and TRBJ2-3; perhaps TRBD2 as D (6 bases). Per germline, CDR1 SQVTM and CDR2 ANQGSEA. The CDR3 consists of 13 residues. Deletions cut 3 bases from V and 3 bases from J, with 10 bases between. The CDR3 DNA reads as TGCAGCGTTGATGGGCGGGGAACAGATACGCAGTATTTT. It is translated as CSVDGRGTDTQYF.

The chain is built from TRBV28 and TRBJ2-2; D is ambiguous. From germline, CDR1 is MDHEN and CDR2 SYDVKM. The CDR3 is 12 amino acids. V was shortened by 3 bases and J by 7 bases, with 6 bases between the two germline ends. The CDR3 region is CASSFLGGELFF. CDR3 nucleotides: TGTGCCAGCAGTTTTCTCGGCGGGGAGCTGTTTTTT.

This chain uses TRBV7-3 with TRBJ2-3; 10 bases fit TRBD2. The CDR3 runs 15 residues. Germline-derived CDR1 and CDR2 are SGHTA and FQGTGA. Trimming cost V 6 bases and J 5 bases; bases outside gene matches: 8. The CDR3: CASSYTSGARDTQYF. CDR3 sequence (DNA): TGTGCCAGCAGTTATACTAGCGGGGCTCGAGATACGCAGTATTTT.

The rearrangement links TRBV24-1 to TRBJ1-1; 8 nucleotides line up with TRBD1. With 10 bases clipped from V and 5 bases from J, the junction kept 8 bases outside the gene matches. CDR1 KGHDR and CDR2 SFDVKD come from the germline V gene. The CDR3 is made up of 13 amino acids. The CDR3 DNA reads TGTGCCACGTCGACAGGGGAGAGGACTGAAGCTTTCTTT. Protein sequence: CATSTGERTEAFF.

The chain has TRBV19 and TRBJ1-1; no clear D gene. The CDR3 is 12 amino acids. The germline V gene has CDR1 LNHDA and CDR2 SQIVND (reference sequence). Trimming pared 5 bases from V and 5 bases from J, leaving 9 bases between. CDR3 sequence: CASSSLRTEAFF. The CDR3 bases are TGTGCCAGTAGTTCTCTTCGGACTGAAGCTTTCTTT.

V is TRBV11-1 and J is TRBJ2-2; D uncertain. From germline, CDR1 is SGHAT and CDR2 FQDESV (reference sequence). The CDR3 covers 14 residues. V lost 4 bases and J 5 bases, leaving 11 bases between the germline ends. The CDR3 sequence is CASSSQDKTGELFF. In DNA, the CDR3 is TGTGCCAGCAGCTCGCAAGACAAGACCGGGGAGCTGTTTTTT.